This T cell receptor beta chain was sequenced in a study of T cell responses to AZD1222 COVID-19 vaccine (dated by TCRdb to the early 2020s). Some background on the complete study: Because spike-specific TCR depth and breadth did not differ between the two schedules, AZD1222 recipients who got a second dose at roughly 4 weeks were pooled with those who got a second dose at roughly 12 weeks. TCR sequencing was performed for 233 trial participants, of whom 200 to 210 were given two doses of AZD1222 and some 26 were given two doses of MenACWY control vaccine. Trial participants were enrolled into age subgroups of 18-55, 56-69 and 70-plus years, which contained about 150, 28 and 57 TCR-sequenced participants, respectively.

The sample's time point label, decoded: baseline before first vaccination. Vaccinee samples were obtained from the UK trials COV001 and COV002, which included a single-blind randomized controlled phase 2/3 trial of AZD1222 (ChAdOx1 nCoV-19) in healthy adults. For TCRbeta chain sequencing, PBMC samples were collected from trial participants at day 0 and at day 28 after the second dose. Spanning cysteine to phenylalanine, the CDR3 consists of 16 amino acids. Only the CDR3 region is kept as DNA, spanning 48 bases read in frame from base 1. CDR1 is given as SGHNT and CDR2 as YENEEA, both from the germline V gene. Ends trimmed: V by 1 base, J by 5 bases; bases unmatched to a gene: 7. About this clone: Its recognized antigen is unknown. No base quality values were provided; no much bigger clone lies one nucleotide off.

Study-wide findings and limitations: The 56-69-year group was small, and its depth increase did not reach significance, likely because of low power. Conclusions about previously exposed vaccinees were limited because only 5 or 6 AZD1222 recipients were SARS-CoV-2 seropositive at baseline. Because no samples from the day 14 peak response were available, repertoires could be characterized only after the peak T cell response. Participants were mostly white British and included more females than males, and it was suggested by the authors that clonal diversity may have been underestimated. Vaccine-associated CD4 TCRs spanned the whole spike protein, with dominant responses in regions 160-218 and 743-854. Nearly half of unique spike-specific TCRs reportedly recognized epitopes outside regions mutated in the B.1.351 and B.1.1.7 variants. After two AZD1222 doses, spike-specific TCR breadth and depth were significantly higher than at day 0 and than in MenACWY recipients.

The CDR3 regions of human TCRbeta chains were analyzed by immunosequencing. In the source study's methods: Repertoire TCRs were matched against a reference library of SARS-CoV-2-specific TCRs generated with the MIRA antigen-specificity platform. Breadth meant the fraction of unique TCRs that were SARS-CoV-2-associated, whereas depth meant the fraction of total T cells that were SARS-CoV-2-associated. Using the MIRA data, each spike-specific TCR was mapped to the spike region that the TCR reacts to and placed in a CD4 or CD8 class. Log10-transformed breadth and depth values were compared by one-way ANOVA with Sidak's multiple comparisons tests. Held by TCRdb, this immuneACCESS table contains in-frame sequences only and omits some clones. Under half of the omission traces to an unresolved V gene where checked; the cause of the rest is unknown. Clonal size and the V and J genes are those of that table, whereas D and trimming came from the DNA. The sample includes about 100,000 clones, with less than 90% observed a single time. Of the sample, around 1.8% is held by the ten largest clones.

Sample: peripheral blood, taken on day 0 of AZD1222 vaccination. The TCR was taken from an adult in good health. The chain links TRBV11-3 with TRBJ2-1, with 8 bases in between that match TRBD2. Read as DNA, the sequence is TGTGCCAGCAGCTTAGCCGGACTAGCTCCCAACAATGAGCAGTTCTTC. Translated, it gives CASSLAGLAPNNEQFF.